This TCR beta chain was identified in a study of T cells in Graves' hyperthyroidism and ophthalmopathy. With respect to this clonotype: Antigen unknown.

Amplification targeted TCR beta CDR3 regions from RNA transcripts. The TCR CDR3 was amplified in a first-round RT-PCR using the HTBI primer set. TCRdb reprocessed the multiplex PCR reads via MiXCR and lists one record per CDR3 protein. The data contain around 450,000 distinct CDR3 sequences, 15% to 18% of them singletons. General observations from the study: Model predictions of ophthalmopathy came a median 6.5 months before onset. Also found in blood were most expanded thyroid clonotypes above 0.001.

The receptor was derived from a woman under 30 with Graves' hyperthyroidism. Material: blood.

CDR3 DNA sequence: TGTGCCAGCAGCGGGGACTGGGTGTATGAAAAACTGTTTTTT. Its protein is CASSGDWVYEKLFF. The gene calls are TRBV11-3 and TRBJ1-4; D perhaps matches TRBD1 (5 bases). From germline, CDR1 is SGHNT and CDR2 YENEEA. Trimming pared 5 bases from V and 6 bases from J, leaving 13 bases between. CDR3 length: 14 residues. Full variable domain (missing parts from reference TRBV11-3 and TRBJ1-4): EAGVVQSPRYKIIEKKQPVAFWCNPISGHNTLYWYLQNLGQGPELLIRYENEEAVDDSQLPKDRFSAERLKGVDSTLKIQPAELGDSAVYLCASSGDWVYEKLFFGSGTQLSVL.